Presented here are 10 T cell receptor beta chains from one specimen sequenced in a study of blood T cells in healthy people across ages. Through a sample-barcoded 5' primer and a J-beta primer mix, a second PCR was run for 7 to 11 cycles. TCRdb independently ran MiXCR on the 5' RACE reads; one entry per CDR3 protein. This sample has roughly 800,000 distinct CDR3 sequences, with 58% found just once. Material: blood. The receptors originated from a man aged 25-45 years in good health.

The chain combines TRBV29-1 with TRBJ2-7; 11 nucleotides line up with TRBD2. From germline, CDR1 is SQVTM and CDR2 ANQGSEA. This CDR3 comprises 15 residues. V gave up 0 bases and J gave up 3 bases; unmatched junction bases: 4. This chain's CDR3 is CSVEDRLAGLYEQYF. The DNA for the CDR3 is TGCAGCGTTGAAGATCGACTAGCGGGGCTCTACGAGCAGTACTTC.

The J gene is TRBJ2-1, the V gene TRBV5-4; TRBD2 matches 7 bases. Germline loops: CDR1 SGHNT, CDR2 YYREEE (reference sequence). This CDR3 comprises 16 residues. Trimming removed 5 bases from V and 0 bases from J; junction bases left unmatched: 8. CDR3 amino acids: CASRSQGGSSYNEQFF. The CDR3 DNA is TGTGCCAGCAGGTCCCAGGGAGGGAGCTCCTACAATGAGCAGTTCTTC.

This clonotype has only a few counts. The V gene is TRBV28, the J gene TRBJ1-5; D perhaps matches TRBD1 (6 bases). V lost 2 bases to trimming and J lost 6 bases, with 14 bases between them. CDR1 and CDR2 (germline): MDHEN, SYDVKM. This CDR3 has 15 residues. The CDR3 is CASSLITGRRQPQHF. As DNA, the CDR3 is TGTGCCAGCAGTTTAATTACAGGGCGGCGTCAGCCCCAGCATTTT.

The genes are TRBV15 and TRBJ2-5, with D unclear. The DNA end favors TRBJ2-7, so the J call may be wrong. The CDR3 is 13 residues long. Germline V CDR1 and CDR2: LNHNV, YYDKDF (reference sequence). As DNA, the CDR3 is TGTGCCACCAGCAGAGATCGGACCGACGAGCAGTACTTC. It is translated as CATSRDRTDEQYF.

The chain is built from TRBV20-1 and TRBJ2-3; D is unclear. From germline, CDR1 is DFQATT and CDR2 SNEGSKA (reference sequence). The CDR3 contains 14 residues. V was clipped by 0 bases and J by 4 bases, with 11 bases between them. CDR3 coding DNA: TGCAGTGCTAGAGATCCAGGCTTGGCAGATACGCAGTATTTT. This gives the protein CSARDPGLADTQYF.

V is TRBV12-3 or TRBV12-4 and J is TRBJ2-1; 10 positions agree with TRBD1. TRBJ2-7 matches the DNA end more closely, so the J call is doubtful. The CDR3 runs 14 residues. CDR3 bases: TGTGCCAGCAGCCCCGGGACAGGGGCAATAAAGCAGTACTTC. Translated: CASSPGTGAIKQYF.

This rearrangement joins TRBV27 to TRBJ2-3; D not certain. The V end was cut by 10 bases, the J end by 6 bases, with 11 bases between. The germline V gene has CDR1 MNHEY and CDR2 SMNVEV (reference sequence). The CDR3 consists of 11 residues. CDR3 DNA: TGTGCCACCACCTCGACCGATACGCAGTATTTT. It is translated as CATTSTDTQYF.

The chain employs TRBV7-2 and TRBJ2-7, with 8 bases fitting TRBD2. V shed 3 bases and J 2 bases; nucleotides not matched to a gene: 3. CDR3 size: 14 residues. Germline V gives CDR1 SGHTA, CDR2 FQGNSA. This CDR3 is CASSFGTRTYEQYF. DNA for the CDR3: TGTGCCAGCAGCTTCGGGACTAGAACCTACGAGCAGTACTTC.

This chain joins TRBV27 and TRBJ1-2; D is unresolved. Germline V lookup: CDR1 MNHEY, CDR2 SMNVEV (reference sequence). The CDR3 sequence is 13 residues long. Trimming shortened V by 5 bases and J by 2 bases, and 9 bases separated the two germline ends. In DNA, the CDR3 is TGTGCCAGCAGTGTCGAAGGGAACTATGGCTACACCTTC. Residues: CASSVEGNYGYTF.

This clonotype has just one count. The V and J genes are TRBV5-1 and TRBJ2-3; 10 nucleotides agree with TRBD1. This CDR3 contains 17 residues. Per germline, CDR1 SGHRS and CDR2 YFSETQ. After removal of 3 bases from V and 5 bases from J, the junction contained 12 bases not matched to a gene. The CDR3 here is CASSSEAGTGVGDTQYF. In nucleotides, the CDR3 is TGCGCCAGCAGCTCCGAGGCGGGGACAGGGGTTGGAGATACGCAGTATTTT.